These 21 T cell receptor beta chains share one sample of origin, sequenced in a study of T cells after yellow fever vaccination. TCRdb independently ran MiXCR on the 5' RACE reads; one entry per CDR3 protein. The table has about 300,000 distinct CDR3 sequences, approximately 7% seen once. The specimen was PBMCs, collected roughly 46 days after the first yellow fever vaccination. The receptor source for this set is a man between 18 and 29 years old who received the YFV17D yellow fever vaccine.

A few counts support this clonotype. CDR3 protein: CASTRARDRSNQPQHF. In nucleotides, the CDR3 is TGTGCCAGCACACGTGCCCGGGACCGAAGCAATCAGCCCCAGCATTTT. This chain uses TRBV28 with TRBJ1-5, with a tentative D call TRBD1 (5 bases). This CDR3 region has 16 residues. Germline-derived CDR1 and CDR2 are MDHEN and SYDVKM. Trimming pared 7 bases from V and 1 base from J, leaving 17 bases between.

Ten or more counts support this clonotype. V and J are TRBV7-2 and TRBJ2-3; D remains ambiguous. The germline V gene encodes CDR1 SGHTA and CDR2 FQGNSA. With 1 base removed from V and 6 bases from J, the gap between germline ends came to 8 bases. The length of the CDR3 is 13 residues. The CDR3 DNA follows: TGTGCCAGCAGCTTAGGCGGCTTCGATACGCAGTATTTT. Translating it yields CASSLGGFDTQYF.

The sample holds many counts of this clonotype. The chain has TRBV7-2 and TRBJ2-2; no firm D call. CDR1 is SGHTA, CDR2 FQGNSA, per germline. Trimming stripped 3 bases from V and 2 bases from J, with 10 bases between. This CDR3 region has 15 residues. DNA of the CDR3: TGTGCCAGCAGCTTCGGTGGCCCTAACACCGGGGAGCTGTTTTTT. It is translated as CASSFGGPNTGELFF.

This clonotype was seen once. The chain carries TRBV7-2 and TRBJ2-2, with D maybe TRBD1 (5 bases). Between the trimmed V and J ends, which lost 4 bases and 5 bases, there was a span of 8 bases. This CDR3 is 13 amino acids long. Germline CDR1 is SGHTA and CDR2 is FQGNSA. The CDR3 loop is CASSSQATGELFF. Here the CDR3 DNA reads TGTGCCAGCAGCTCACAGGCAACCGGGGAGCTGTTTTTT.

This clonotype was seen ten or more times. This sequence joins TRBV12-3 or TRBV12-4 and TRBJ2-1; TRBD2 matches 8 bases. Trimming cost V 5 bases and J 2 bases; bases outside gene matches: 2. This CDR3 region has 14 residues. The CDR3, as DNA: TGTGCCAGCAGTCTGCGGGGGGCCTACAATGAGCAGTTCTTC. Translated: CASSLRGAYNEQFF.

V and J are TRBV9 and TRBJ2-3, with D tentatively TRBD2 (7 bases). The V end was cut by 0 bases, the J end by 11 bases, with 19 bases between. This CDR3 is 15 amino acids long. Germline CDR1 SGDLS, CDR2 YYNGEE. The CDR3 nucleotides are TGTGCCAGCAGCGTAGAAGGTCGGAGGGGGGGTTGGCAGTATTTT. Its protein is CASSVEGRRGGWQYF.

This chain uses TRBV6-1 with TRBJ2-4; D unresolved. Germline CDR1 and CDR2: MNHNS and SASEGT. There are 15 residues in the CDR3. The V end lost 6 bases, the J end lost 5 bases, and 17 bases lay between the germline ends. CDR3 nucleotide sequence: TGTGCCAGCAGACCACCCCATAGATTGGAAAACATTCAGTACTTC. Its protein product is CASRPPHRLENIQYF.

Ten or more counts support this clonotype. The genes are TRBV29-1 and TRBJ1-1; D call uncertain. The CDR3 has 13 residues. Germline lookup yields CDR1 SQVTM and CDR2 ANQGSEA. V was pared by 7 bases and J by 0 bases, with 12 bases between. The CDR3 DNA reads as TGCAGCGCGGAAGACGGGATGAACACTGAAGCTTTCTTT. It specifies CSAEDGMNTEAFF.

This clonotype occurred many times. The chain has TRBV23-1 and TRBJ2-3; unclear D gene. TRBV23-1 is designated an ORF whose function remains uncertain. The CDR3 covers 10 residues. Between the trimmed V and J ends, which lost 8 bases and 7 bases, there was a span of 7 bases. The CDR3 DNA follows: TGCGCCAGCCCCCCGAATACGCAGTATTTT. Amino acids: CASPPNTQYF.

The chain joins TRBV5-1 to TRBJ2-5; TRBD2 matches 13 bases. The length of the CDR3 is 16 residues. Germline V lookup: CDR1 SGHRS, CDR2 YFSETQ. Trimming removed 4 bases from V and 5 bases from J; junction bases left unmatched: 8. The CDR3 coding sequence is TGCGCCAGCAGCCTAATTGGACTAGCGGGGGTGGAGACCCAGTACTTC. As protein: CASSLIGLAGVETQYF.

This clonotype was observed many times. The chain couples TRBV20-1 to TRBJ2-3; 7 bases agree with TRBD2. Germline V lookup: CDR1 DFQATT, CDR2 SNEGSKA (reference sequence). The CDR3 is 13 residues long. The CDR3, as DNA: TGCAGCTCATACGGCGGGGGAACAGATACGCAGTATTTT. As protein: CSSYGGGTDTQYF.

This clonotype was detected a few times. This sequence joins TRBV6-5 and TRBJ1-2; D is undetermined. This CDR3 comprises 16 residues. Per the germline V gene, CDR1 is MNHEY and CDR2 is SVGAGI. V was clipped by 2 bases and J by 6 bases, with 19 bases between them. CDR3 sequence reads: CASSYKSGGMMDGYTF. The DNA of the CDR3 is TGTGCCAGCAGTTACAAGAGCGGAGGGATGATGGATGGCTACACCTTC.

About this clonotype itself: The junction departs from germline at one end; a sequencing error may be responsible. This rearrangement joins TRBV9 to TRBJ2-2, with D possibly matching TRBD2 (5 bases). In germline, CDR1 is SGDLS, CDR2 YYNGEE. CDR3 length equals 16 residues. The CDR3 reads CASSVEDSVNSGELFF. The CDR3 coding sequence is TGTGCCAGCAGCGTAGAGGATAGCGTGAACTCCGGGGAGCTGTTTTTT.

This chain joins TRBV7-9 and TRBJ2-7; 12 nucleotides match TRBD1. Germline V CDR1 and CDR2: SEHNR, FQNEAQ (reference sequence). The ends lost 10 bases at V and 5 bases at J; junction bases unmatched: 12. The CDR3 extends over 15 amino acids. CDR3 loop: CATRDRDRGLDEQYF. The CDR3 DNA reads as TGTGCCACGAGGGACCGGGACAGGGGGCTGGACGAGCAGTACTTC.

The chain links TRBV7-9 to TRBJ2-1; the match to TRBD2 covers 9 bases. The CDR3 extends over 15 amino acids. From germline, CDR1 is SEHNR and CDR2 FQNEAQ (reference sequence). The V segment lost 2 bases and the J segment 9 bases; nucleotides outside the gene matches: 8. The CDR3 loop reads CASSLPAGGLVEQFF. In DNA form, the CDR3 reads TGTGCCAGCAGCTTACCGGCGGGGGGGCTCGTTGAGCAGTTCTTC.

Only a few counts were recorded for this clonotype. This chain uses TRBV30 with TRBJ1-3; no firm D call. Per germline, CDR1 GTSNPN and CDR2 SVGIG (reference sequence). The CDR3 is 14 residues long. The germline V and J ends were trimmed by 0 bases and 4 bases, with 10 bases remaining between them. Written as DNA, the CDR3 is TGTGCCTGGAGTGTACTGGGTTCCGGAAACACCATATATTTT. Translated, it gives CAWSVLGSGNTIYF.

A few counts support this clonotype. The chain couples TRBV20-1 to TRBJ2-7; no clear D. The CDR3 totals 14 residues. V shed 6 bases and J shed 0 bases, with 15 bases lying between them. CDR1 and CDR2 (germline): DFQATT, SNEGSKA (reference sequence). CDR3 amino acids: CSAKARNSSYEQYV. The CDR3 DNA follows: TGCAGTGCGAAGGCCCGGAACAGCTCCTACGAGCAGTACGTC.

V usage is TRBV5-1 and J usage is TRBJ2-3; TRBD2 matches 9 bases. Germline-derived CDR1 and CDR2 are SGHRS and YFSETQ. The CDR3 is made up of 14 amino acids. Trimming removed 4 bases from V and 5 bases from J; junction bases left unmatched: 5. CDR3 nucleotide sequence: TGCGCCAGCAGCGGGGGACTAGCTAGAGATACGCAGTATTTT. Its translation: CASSGGLARDTQYF.

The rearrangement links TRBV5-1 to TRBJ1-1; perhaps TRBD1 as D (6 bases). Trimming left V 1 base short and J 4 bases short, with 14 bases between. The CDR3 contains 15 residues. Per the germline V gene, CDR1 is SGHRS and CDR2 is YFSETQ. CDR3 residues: CASSLSPEGGTEAFF. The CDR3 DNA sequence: TGCGCCAGCAGCTTGTCCCCCGAAGGGGGCACTGAAGCTTTCTTT.

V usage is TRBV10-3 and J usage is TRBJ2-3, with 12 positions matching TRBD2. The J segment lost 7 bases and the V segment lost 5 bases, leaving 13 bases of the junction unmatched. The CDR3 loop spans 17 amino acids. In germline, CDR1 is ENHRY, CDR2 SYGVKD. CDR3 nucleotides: TGTGCCATCAGTCCTCAAAAACTAGCGGGAGGTGGCCATACGCAGTATTTT. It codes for CAISPQKLAGGGHTQYF.

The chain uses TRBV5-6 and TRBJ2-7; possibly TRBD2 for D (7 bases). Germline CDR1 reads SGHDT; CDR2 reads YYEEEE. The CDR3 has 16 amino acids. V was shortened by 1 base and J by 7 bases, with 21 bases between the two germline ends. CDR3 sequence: CASSLTAGAGWREQYV. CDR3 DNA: TGTGCCAGCAGCTTGACGGCGGGGGCAGGTTGGCGAGAGCAGTACGTC.